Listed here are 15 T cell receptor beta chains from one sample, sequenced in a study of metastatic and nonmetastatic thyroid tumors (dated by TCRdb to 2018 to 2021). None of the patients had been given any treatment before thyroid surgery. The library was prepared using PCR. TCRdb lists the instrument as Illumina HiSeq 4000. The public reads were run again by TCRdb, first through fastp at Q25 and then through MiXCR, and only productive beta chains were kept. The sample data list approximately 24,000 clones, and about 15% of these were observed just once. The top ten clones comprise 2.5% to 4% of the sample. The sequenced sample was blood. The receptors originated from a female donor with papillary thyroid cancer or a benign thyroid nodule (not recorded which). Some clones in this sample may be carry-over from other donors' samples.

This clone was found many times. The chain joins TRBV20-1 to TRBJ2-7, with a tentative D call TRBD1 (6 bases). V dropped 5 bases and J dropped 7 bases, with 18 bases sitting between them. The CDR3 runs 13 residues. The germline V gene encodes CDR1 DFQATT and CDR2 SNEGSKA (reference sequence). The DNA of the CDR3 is TGCAGTGCTCTCGCCCAGGACAGCCGGGAGCAGTACTTC. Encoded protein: CSALAQDSREQYF.

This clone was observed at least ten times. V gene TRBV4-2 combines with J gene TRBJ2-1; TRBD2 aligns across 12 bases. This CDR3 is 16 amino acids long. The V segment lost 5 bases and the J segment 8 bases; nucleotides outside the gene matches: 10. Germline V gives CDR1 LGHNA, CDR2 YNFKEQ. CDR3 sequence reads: CASSSGLAGTMDEQFF. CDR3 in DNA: TGTGCCAGCAGCTCCGGACTAGCGGGAACCATGGATGAGCAGTTCTTC.

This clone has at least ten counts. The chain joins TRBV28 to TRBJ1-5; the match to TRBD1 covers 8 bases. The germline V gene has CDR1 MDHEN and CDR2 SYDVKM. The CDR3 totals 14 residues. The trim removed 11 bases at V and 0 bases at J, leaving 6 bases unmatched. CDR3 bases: TGTGCCTCCACAGGGGGGTATAGCAATCAGCCCCAGCATTTT. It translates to CASTGGYSNQPQHF.

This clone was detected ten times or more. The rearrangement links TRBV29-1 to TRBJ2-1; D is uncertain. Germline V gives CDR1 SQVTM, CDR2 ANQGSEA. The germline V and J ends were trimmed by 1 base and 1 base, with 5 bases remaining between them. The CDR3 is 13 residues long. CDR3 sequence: CSVEGTSYNEQFF. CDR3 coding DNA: TGCAGCGTTGAAGGGACGTCCTACAATGAGCAGTTCTTC.

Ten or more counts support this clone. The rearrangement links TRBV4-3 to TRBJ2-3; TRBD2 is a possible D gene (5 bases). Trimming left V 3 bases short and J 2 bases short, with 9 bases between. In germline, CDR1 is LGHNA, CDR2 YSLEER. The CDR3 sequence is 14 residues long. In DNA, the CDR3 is TGCGCCAGCAGCCAGAAGCGGATCACAGATACGCAGTATTTT. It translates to CASSQKRITDTQYF.

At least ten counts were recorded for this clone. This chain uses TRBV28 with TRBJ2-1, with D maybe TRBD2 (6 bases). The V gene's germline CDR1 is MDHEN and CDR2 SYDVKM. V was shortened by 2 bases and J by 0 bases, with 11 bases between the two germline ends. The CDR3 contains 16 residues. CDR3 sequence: CASSLTLGSSYNEQFF. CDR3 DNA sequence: TGTGCCAGCAGTTTAACCCTCGGGAGCTCCTACAATGAGCAGTTCTTC.

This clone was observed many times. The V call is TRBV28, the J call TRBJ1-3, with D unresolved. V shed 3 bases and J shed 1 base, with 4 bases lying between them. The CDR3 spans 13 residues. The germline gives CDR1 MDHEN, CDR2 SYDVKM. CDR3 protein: CASSLWSGNTIYF. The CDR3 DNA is TGTGCCAGCAGTTTGTGGTCTGGAAACACCATATATTTT.

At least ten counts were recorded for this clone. CDR3 sequence reads: CASSSTTGDYSNQPQHF. The CDR3 coding sequence is TGTGCCAGCAGCTCGACTACGGGCGATTATAGCAATCAGCCCCAGCATTTT. The chain uses TRBV7-2 and TRBJ1-5; D remains unclear. The ends were cut back, 4 bases at V and 0 bases at J, with 16 bases in the middle. Germline CDR1 reads SGHTA; CDR2 reads FQGNSA. The CDR3 is 17 amino acids.

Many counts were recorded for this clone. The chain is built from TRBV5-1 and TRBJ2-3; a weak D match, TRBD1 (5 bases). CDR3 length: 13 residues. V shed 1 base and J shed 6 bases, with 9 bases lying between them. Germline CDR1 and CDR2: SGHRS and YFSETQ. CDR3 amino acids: CASSLQGTDTQYF. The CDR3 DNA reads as TGCGCCAGCAGCTTGCAGGGTACGGATACGCAGTATTTT.

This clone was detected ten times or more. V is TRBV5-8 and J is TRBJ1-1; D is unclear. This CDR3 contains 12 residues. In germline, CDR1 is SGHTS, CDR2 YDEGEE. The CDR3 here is CSYRQVNTEAFF. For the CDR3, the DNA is TGTTCTTACCGCCAGGTGAACACTGAAGCTTTCTTT. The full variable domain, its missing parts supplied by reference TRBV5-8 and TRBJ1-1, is EAGVTQSPTHLIKTRGQQATLRCSPISGHTSVYWYQQALGLGLQFLLWYDEGEERNRGNFPPRFSGRQFPNYSSELNVNALELEDSALYLCSYRQVNTEAFFGQGTRLTVV.

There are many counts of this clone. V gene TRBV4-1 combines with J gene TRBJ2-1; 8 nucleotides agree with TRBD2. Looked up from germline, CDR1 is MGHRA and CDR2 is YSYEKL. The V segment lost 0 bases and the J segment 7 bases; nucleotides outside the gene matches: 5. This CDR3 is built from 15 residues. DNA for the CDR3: TGCGCCAGCAGCCAAGATAGCGGGATTGGAAATGAGCAGTTCTTC. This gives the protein CASSQDSGIGNEQFF.

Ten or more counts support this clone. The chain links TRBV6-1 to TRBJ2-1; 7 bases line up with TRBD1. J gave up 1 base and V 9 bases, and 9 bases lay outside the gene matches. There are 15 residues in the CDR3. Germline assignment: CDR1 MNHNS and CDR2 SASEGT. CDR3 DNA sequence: TGTGCCAGTAACTTGAAGGGGGCATCCTACAATGAGCAGTTCTTC. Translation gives CASNLKGASYNEQFF.

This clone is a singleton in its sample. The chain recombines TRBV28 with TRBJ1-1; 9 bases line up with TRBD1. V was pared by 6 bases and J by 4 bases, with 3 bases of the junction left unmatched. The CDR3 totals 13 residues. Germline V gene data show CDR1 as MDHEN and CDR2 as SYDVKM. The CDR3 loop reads CASSHRGPTEAFF. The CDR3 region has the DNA TGTGCCAGCAGCCACAGGGGGCCCACTGAAGCTTTCTTT.

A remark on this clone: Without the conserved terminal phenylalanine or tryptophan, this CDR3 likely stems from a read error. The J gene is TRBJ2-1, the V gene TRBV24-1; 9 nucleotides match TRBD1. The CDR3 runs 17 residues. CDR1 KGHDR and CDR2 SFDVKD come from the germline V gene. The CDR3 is CTTSEAEQGAPDNEQFS. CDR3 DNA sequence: TGTACCACCAGTGAGGCGGAACAGGGGGCGCCGGACAATGAGCAGTTCTCC.

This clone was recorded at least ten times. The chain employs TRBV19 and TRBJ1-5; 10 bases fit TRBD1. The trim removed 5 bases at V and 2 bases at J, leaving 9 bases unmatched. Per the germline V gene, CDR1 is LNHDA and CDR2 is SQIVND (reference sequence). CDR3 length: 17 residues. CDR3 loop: CASSRTGGHLGNQPQHF. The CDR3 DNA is TGTGCCAGTAGTCGGACAGGGGGACACCTGGGCAATCAGCCCCAGCATTTT.